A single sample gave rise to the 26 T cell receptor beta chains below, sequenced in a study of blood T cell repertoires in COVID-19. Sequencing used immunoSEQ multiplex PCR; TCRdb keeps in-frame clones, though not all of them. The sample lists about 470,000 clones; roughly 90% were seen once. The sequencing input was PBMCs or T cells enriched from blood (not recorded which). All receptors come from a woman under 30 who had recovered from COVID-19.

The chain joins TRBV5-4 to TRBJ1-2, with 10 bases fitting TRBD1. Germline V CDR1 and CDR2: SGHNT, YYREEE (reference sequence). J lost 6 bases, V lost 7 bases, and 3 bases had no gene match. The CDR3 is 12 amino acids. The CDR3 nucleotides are TGTGCCAGCGGACAGGGGGGGGATGGCTACACCTTC. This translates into CASGQGGDGYTF.

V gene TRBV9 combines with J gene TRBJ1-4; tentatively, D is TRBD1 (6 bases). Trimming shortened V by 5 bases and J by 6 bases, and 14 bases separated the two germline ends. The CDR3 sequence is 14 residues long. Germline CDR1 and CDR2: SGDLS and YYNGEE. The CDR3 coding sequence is TGTGCCAGCAGTCGAGGACAGATTTATGAAAAACTGTTTTTT. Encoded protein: CASSRGQIYEKLFF.

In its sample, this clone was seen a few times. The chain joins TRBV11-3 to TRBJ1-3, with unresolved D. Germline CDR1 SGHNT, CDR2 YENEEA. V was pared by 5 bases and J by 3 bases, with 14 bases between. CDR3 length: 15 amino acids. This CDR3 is CASSPGLSGGNTIYF. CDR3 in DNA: TGTGCCAGCAGCCCGGGGTTATCGGGTGGAAACACCATATATTTT.

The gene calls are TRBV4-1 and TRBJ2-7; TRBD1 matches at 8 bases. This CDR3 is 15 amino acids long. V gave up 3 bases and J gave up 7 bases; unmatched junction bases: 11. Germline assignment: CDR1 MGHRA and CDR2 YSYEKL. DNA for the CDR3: TGCGCCAGCAGCCAGGGCGCCGCCTACAGGGGGGAGCAGTACTTC. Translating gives CASSQGAAYRGEQYF.

The CDR3 nucleotides are TGTGCCAGCAGCCAAGAAGGAGGGGATCAAGAGACCCAGTACTTC. The encoded protein is CASSQEGGDQETQYF. This chain joins TRBV4-2 and TRBJ2-5, with D tentatively TRBD2 (6 bases). The V end lost 0 bases, the J end lost 2 bases, and 10 bases lay between the germline ends. CDR1 is LGHNA and CDR2 is YNFKEQ in the germline V gene. The CDR3 has 15 residues.

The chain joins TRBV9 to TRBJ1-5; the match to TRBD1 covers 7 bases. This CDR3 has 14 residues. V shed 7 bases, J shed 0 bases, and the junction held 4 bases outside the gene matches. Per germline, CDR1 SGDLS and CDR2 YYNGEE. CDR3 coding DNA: TGTGCCAGCTCAGGGGGTTATAGCAATCAGCCCCAGCATTTT. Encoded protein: CASSGGYSNQPQHF.

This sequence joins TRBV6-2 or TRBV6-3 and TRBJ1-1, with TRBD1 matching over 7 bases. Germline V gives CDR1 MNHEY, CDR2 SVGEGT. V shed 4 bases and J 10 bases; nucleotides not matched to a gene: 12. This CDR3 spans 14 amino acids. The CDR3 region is CASSSASGGRGAFF. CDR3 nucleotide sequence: TGTGCCAGCAGTTCGGCCTCAGGGGGTCGTGGAGCTTTCTTT.

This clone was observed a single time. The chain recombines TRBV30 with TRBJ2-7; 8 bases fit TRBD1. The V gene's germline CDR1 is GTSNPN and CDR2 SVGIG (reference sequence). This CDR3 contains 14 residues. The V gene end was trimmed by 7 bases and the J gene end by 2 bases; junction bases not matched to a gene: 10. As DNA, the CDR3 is TGTGCCTTCAGCGGCGGGGACAGGCCCTACGAGCAGTACTTC. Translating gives CAFSGGDRPYEQYF.

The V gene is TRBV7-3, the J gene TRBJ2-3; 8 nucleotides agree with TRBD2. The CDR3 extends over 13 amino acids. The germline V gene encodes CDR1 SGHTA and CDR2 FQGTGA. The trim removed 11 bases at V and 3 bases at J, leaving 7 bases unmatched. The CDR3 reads CASSGGLTDTQYF. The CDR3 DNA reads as TGTGCCTCGAGCGGGGGACTAACAGATACGCAGTATTTT. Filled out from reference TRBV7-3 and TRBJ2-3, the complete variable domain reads GAGVSQTPSNKVTEKGKYVELRCDPISGHTALYWYRQSLGQGPEFLIYFQGTGAADDSGLPNDRFFAVRPEGSVSTLKIQRTERGDSAVYLCASSGGLTDTQYFGPGTRLTVL.

CDR3 DNA sequence: TGTGCCAGCAGTGATGCTAGCGGGGGGGCTGGCCACAATGAGCAGTTCTTC. This gives the protein CASSDASGGAGHNEQFF. The rearrangement uses TRBV2 and TRBJ2-1; TRBD2 aligns across 12 bases. V gave up 3 bases and J gave up 5 bases; unmatched junction bases: 8. This CDR3 is built from 17 residues. Per the germline V gene, CDR1 is SNHLY and CDR2 is FYNNEI.

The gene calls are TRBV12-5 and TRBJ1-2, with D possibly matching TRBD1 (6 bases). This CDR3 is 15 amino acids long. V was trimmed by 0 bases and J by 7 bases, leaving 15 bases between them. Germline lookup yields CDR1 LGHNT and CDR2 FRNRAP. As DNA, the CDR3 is TGTGCTAGTGGTTTGGTACGCCCAGGGGCAAGTGGCTACACCTTC. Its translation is CASGLVRPGASGYTF. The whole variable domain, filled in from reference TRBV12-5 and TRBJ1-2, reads DARVTQTPRHKVTEMGQEVTMRCQPILGHNTVFWYRQTMMQGLELLAYFRNRAPLDDSGMPKDRFSAEMPDATLATLKIQPSEPRDSAVYFCASGLVRPGASGYTFGSGTRLTVV.

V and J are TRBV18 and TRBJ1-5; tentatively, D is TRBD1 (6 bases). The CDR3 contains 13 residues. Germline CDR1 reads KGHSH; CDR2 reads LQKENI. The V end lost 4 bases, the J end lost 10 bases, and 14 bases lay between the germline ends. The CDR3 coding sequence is TGTGCCAGCTCACTAGACAAGGGGGTACCCCAGCATTTT. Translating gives CASSLDKGVPQHF.

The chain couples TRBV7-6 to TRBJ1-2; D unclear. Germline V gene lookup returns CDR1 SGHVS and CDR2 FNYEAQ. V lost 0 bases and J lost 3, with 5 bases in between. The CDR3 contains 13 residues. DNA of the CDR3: TGTGCCAGCAGCTTAGCTTTAGACTATGGCTACACCTTC. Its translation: CASSLALDYGYTF.

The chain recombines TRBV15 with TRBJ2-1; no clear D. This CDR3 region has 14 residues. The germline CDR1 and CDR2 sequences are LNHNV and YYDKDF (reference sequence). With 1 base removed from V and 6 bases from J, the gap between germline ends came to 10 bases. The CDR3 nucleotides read TGTGCCACCAGCAGAGTTCTCGTTCCCAATGAGCAGTTCTTC. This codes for CATSRVLVPNEQFF.

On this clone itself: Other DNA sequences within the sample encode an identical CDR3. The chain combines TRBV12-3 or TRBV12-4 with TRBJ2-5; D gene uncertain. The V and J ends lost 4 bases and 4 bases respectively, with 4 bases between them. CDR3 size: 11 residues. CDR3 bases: TGTGCCAGCAGTTCGCGAGAGACCCAGTACTTC. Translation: CASSSRETQYF.

CDR3 DNA sequence: TGTGCCAGCAGCTCAGGTGGGGAGCAGTTCTTC. Translated, it gives CASSSGGEQFF. J is TRBJ2-1 and V is TRBV11-3; unclear D gene. The V gene lost 4 bases and the J gene lost 10 bases, with 8 bases spanning the gap. This CDR3 has 11 residues. Germline V gives CDR1 SGHNT, CDR2 YENEEA.

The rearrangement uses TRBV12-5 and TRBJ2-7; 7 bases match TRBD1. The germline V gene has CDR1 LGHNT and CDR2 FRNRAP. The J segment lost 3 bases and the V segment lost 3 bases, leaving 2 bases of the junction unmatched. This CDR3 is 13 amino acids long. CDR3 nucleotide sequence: TGTGCTAGTGGTTTTGGGACAGTCTACGAGCAGTACTTC. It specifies CASGFGTVYEQYF.

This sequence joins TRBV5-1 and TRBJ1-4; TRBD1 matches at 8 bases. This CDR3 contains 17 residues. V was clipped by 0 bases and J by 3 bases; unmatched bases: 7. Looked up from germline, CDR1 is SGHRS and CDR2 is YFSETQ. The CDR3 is CASSLEAGGESNEKLFF. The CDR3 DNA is TGCGCCAGCAGCTTGGAGGCAGGGGGCGAGTCTAATGAAAAACTGTTTTTT.

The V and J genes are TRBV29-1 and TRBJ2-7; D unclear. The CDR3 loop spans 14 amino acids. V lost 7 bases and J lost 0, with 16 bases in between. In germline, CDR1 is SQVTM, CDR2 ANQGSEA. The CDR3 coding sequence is TGCAGCGCCGCCGGAGCCGCAAGCTCCTACGAGCAGTACTTC. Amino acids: CSAAGAASSYEQYF.

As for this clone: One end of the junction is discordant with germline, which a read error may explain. As DNA, the CDR3 is TGTGCCCGGAGCACAGGGCGGCAACTAGCGAAACATTCCACAGATACGCAGTATTTT. The encoded protein is CARSTGRQLAKHSTDTQYF. The chain has TRBV30 and TRBJ2-3; perhaps TRBD2 as D (7 bases). The V gene's germline CDR1 is GTSNPN and CDR2 SVGIG (reference sequence). CDR3 size: 19 residues.

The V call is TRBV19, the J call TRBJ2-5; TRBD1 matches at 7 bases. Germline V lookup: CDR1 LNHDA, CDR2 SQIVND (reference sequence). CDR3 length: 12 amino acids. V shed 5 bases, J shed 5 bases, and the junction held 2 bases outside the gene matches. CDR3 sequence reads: CASSPRGETQYF. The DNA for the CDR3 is TGTGCCAGTAGTCCCAGGGGGGAGACCCAGTACTTC.

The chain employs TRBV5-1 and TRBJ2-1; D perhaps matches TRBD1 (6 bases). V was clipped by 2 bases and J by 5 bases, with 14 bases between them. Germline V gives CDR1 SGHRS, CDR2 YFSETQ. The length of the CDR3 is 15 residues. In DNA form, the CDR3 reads TGCGCCAGCAGCTTAATCCAACAGGGAAACAATGAGCAGTTCTTC. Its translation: CASSLIQQGNNEQFF. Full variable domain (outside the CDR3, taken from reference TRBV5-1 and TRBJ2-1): KAGVTQTPRYLIKTRGQQVTLSCSPISGHRSVSWYQQTPGQGLQFLFEYFSETQRNKGNFPGRFSGRQFSNSRSEMNVSTLELGDSALYLCASSLIQQGNNEQFFGPGTRLTVL.

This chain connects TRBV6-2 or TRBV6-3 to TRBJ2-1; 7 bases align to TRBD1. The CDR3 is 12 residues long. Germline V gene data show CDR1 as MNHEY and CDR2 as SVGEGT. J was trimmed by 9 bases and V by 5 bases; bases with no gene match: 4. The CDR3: CASSKGAGEQFF. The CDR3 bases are TGTGCCAGCAGTAAGGGGGCGGGTGAGCAGTTCTTC.

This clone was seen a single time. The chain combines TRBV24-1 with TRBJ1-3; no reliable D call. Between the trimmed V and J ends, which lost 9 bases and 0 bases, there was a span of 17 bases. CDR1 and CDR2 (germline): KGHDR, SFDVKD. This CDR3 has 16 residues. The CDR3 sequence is CATGLLGRDSGNTIYF. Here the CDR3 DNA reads TGTGCCACCGGCCTCCTGGGGAGAGACTCTGGAAACACCATATATTTT.

The CDR3 sequence: CAIMSGGAEDTQYF. The CDR3 DNA reads TGTGCCATCATGAGCGGGGGGGCCGAAGATACGCAGTATTTT. The rearrangement joins TRBV10-3 to TRBJ2-3, with 10 bases fitting TRBD2. V dropped 7 bases and J dropped 5; count of bases not matched to a gene: 6. The germline V gene encodes CDR1 ENHRY and CDR2 SYGVKD. This CDR3 comprises 14 residues.

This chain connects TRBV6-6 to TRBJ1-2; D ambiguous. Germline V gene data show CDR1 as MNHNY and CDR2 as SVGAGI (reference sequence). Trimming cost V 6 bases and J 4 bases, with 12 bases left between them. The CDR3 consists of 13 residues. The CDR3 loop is CASSLREIYGYTF. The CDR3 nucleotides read TGTGCCAGCAGCCTCCGGGAGATCTATGGCTACACCTTC.